The clone carrying this T cell receptor beta chain was detected a few times. Its antigen is unknown. Trimming at V came to 7 bases and at J to 0 bases, leaving 6 bases not matched to a gene. From germline, CDR1 is SQVTM and CDR2 ANQGSEA. The CDR3 loop spans 14 amino acids. These data belong to a study of response to subunit inactivated influenza vaccine. TCRdb ran MiXCR on the RT-PCR reads and lists one entry per CDR3 protein. The data hold 250,000 to 350,000 distinct CDR3 sequences, with about 20% observed a single time. Notes on the study in general: Few additional T cells are recruited per seasonal influenza vaccination, authors suggested.

The rearrangement links TRBV29-1 to TRBJ2-3; 8 nucleotides align to TRBD2. The input for sequencing was PBMCs from blood, taken about 20 months after vaccination. The TCR was taken from a man aged 45 to 70 who received an inactivated influenza vaccine. CDR3 protein: CSAILAESTDTQYF. Written as DNA, the CDR3 is TGCAGCGCGATACTAGCGGAAAGCACAGATACGCAGTATTTT.